This note documents a single T cell receptor (beta chain) sequence. Its antigen remains unidentified. Germline V gene lookup returns CDR1 LNHDA and CDR2 SQIVND (reference sequence). The CDR3 runs to 18 residues. The trim removed 6 bases at V and 0 bases at J, leaving 14 bases unmatched. The sample belongs to a study of cytomegalovirus exposure and HLA in healthy donors. Study conclusions and caveats: TCR beta chains numbering more than 150 were designated cytomegalovirus-associated. There were some public TCRs occurring in many donors, but most TCR sequences were rare. Earlier analysis found most TCR beta V segments productive about 87% or about 30% of the time.

The PCR used 60 Vbeta and 13 Jbeta primers. Profiling relied on immunoSEQ multiplex PCR, and the TCRdb table lists in-frame clones only, not all of them. The sample lists approximately 210,000 clones; roughly 83% were seen once. Sequencing used PBMCs. The chain recombines TRBV19 with TRBJ1-5; 7 bases agree with TRBD1. The sequence derives from a woman aged 50 to 65 in good health and CMV-seronegative. The CDR3 DNA sequence: TGTGCCAGTAGCCTAGCGACAGGGCGAGGCAATAGCAATCAGCCCCAGCATTTT. Protein product: CASSLATGRGNSNQPQHF.